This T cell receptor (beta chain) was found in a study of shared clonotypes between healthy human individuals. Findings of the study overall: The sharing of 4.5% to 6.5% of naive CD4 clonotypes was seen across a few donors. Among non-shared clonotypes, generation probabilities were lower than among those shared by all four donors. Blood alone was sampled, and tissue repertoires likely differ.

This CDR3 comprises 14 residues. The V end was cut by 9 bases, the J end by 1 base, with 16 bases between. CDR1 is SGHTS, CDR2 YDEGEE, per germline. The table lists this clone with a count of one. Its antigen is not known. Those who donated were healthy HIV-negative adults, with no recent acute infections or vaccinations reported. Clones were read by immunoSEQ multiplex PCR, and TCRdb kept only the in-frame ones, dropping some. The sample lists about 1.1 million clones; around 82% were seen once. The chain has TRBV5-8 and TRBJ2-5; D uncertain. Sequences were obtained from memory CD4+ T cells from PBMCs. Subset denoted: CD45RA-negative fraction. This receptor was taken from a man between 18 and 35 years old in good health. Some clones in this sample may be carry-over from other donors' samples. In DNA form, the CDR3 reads TGTGCCACCCTTCGATTGGGATTCCAAGAGACCCAGTACTTC. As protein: CATLRLGFQETQYF. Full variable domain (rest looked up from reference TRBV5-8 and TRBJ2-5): EAGVTQSPTHLIKTRGQQATLRCSPISGHTSVYWYQQALGLGLQFLLWYDEGEERNRGNFPPRFSGRQFPNYSSELNVNALELEDSALYLCATLRLGFQETQYFGPGTRLLVL.